A single TCR beta chain is shown here with its context. Followed over time, Seattle patients had been enrolled while infection was active. This specimen comes from a study of blood T cell repertoires in COVID-19. Background on the study: The United States, Italy and Spain provided the acute and convalescent COVID-19 samples. Nucleic acid was either cDNA or gDNA, and it came from T cells, B-cell-depleted T cells, or PBMCs.

Assay: immunoSEQ multiplex PCR; the TCRdb copy retains only in-frame clones and omits some. The sample records about 200,000 clones, nearly 90% being singletons. CDR3 size: 15 residues. J gave up 7 bases and V 5 bases, and 10 bases lay outside the gene matches. CDR1 is SGHDT and CDR2 is YYEEEE in the germline V gene. The chain combines TRBV5-6 with TRBJ2-1, with 9 bases aligning to TRBD1. This sequence was found in a man aged 45-60 years with COVID-19, enrolled during active disease. Sequencing used peripheral blood. CDR3 sequence (DNA): TGTGCCAGCAGTAAACCGGGACAGGGAAGGAATGAGCAGTTCTTC. Its translation: CASSKPGQGRNEQFF. Full variable domain (rest looked up from reference TRBV5-6 and TRBJ2-1): DAGVTQSPTHLIKTRGQQVTLRCSPKSGHDTVSWYQQALGQGPQFIFQYYEEEERQRGNFPDRFSGHQFPNYSSELNVNALLLGDSALYLCASSKPGQGRNEQFFGPGTRLTVL.